Included here is one T cell receptor (beta chain) sequence, with context. The antigen is not known. It was from PBMCs that CD4+ and CD8+ T cells were sorted. This CDR3 is 16 amino acids long. Germline assignment: CDR1 MDHEN and CDR2 SYDVKM. J gave up 2 bases and V 2 bases, and 3 bases lay outside the gene matches. As the sequencing template, cDNA was produced by extracting RNA and reverse transcribing it. Here immunoSEQ multiplex PCR was the method, and the copy in TCRdb shows in-frame clones only, minus some. Of 65,000 to 75,000 clones in the sample, about 45% were seen once. This sample was included in a study of CD8+ T cells in alopecia areata. Study context: Once tofacitinib had been taken for 6 to 18 months, 6 months off drug followed.

Whole-study results and caveats: In scalp samples, resident alphabeta T cells of normal skin are also sequenced. Lesional scalp displayed greater clonality than normal scalp, most notably in alopecia totalis/universalis.

The sequences come from CD8+ T cells sorted from blood, collected at week 0. The sequence came from a human donor with alopecia areata. V and J are TRBV28 and TRBJ1-5, with TRBD1 matching 10 bases. The DNA for the CDR3 is TGTGCCAGCAGTTTAGTGACAGGGGGCGGCAATCAGCCCCAGCATTTT. Protein sequence: CASSLVTGGGNQPQHF.